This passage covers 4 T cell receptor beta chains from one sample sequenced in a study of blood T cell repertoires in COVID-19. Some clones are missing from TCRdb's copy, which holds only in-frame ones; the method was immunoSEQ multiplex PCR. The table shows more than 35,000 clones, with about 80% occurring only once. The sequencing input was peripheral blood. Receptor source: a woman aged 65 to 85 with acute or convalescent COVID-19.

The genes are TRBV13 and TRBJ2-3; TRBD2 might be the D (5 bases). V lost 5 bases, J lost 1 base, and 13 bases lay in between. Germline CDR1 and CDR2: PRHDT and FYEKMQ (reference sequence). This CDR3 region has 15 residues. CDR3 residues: CASSGTRTGTDTQYF. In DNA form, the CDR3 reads TGTGCCAGCAGCGGAACTAGAACGGGCACAGATACGCAGTATTTT.

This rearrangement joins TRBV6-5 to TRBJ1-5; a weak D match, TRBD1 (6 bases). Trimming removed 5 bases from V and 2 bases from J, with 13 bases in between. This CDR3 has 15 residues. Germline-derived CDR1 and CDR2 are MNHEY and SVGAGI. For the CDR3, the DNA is TGTGCCAGCAGTCCACAGGGTTCCCGCAATCAGCCCCAGCATTTT. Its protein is CASSPQGSRNQPQHF.

Written as DNA, the CDR3 is TGTGCCAGCACCCCAACTAGCGGGGGGACCAATGAGCAGTTCTTC. It specifies CASTPTSGGTNEQFF. The chain combines TRBV28 with TRBJ2-1, with 12 bases aligning to TRBD2. Germline CDR1 reads MDHEN; CDR2 reads SYDVKM. The V gene end was trimmed by 7 bases and the J gene end by 6 bases; junction bases not matched to a gene: 7. The CDR3 runs 15 residues.

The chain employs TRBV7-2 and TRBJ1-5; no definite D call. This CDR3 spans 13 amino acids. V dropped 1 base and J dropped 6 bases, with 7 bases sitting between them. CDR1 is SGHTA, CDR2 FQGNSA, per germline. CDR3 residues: CASSLEEGQPQHF. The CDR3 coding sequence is TGTGCCAGCAGCTTAGAGGAGGGTCAGCCCCAGCATTTT.